Here is one T cell receptor (beta chain) with its context. Sequencing used immunoSEQ multiplex PCR; TCRdb keeps in-frame clones, though not all of them. Among 110,000 or so clones, over 85% were seen once, and the ten largest hold 6% to 7%. The data are from a study of T cell changes during pregnancy in multiple sclerosis. The trim removed 4 bases at V and 4 bases at J, leaving 3 bases unmatched. This CDR3 has 15 residues. Germline CDR1 is SEHNR and CDR2 is FQNEAQ (reference sequence). This specimen consisted of peripheral blood, obtained before pregnancy. This TCR derives from a female donor with multiple sclerosis, enrolled in a pregnancy study. The chain uses TRBV7-9 and TRBJ2-1; TRBD1 matches at 11 bases. The CDR3 nucleotides are TGTGCCAGCAGCTCAGGGACAGGGGGGTACAATGAGCAGTTCTTC. This sequence encodes CASSSGTGGYNEQFF.